These T cell receptor beta chains were read from a single sample in a study of blood T cell repertoires in COVID-19. The table came from immunoSEQ multiplex PCR; TCRdb's copy has only in-frame clones and leaves some out. In the table there are approximately 300,000 clones, 80% to 85% of which are singletons. Sequenced material: peripheral blood. The receptors shown here come from a person aged 65-85 years with COVID-19, enrolled during active disease. Both conserved end residues are part of each CDR3. A D gene is named only where the DNA matches it firmly. Size is stated for part of the rows, as once, few or many counts, or as a class when the clone is expanded.

clone_size	cdr3_length	v_call	d_call	j_call	cdr3_nt	cdr3_aa
-	20	TRBV6-2/TRBV6-3	-	TRBJ2-3	TGTGCCAGCAGTTACTCGACATTTGCGGAGGGACCCGACAGCACAGATACGCAGTATTTT	CASSYSTFAEGPDSTDTQYF
-	15	TRBV6-5	TRBD2	TRBJ2-7	TGTGCCAGCAGTCCCACCGGGGGGGGCGGGTACGAGCAGTACTTC	CASSPTGGGGYEQYF
-	13	TRBV5-6	-	TRBJ2-7	TGTGCCAGCAGCCGGGTCGGGGGCTACGAGCAGTACTTC	CASSRVGGYEQYF
-	13	TRBV27	-	TRBJ2-7	TGTGCCAGCAGACTAGTGTCCGGGGGCGAGCAGTACTTC	CASRLVSGGEQYF
-	15	TRBV28	-	TRBJ1-5	TGTGCCAGCAGGATACTACAGGGCCTCACTCAGCCCCAGCATTTT	CASRILQGLTQPQHF
few	15	TRBV4-3	-	TRBJ1-3	TGCGCCAGCAGCCAAGATACAACGACTGGAAACACCATATATTTT	CASSQDTTTGNTIYF
-	14	TRBV9	-	TRBJ1-1	TGTGCCAGCAGCCTGACAGGACTGAACACTGAAGCTTTCTTT	CASSLTGLNTEAFF
-	13	TRBV7-8	TRBD1	TRBJ1-2	TGTGCCAGCAGCTTGGGACAGAATAATGGCTACACCTTC	CASSLGQNNGYTF
-	16	TRBV7-2	-	TRBJ1-6	TGTGCCAGCAGCTTAGACGGCTTCAGGGAAGGGTCACCCCTCCACTTT	CASSLDGFREGSPLHF
few	12	TRBV28	-	TRBJ2-7	TGTGCCAGCAGTTTTGGGGCTTACGAGCAGTACTTC	CASSFGAYEQYF
-	14	TRBV11-3	TRBD1	TRBJ2-1	TGTGCCAGCAGCTCGGGACAGGCGTACAATGAGCAGTTCTTC	CASSSGQAYNEQFF
-	14	TRBV18	-	TRBJ2-7	TGTGCCAGCTCACCACCGGGCGCCTTCTACGAGCAGTACTTC	CASSPPGAFYEQYF
-	15	TRBV19	-	TRBJ1-6	TGTGCCAGTAGTTCTTCCGGGATTTGGCATTCACCCCTCCACTTT	CASSSSGIWHSPLHF
-	15	TRBV27	-	TRBJ1-2	TGTGCCAGCAGTTTAGATTGGGCAGGGGACGTTGGCTACACCTTC	CASSLDWAGDVGYTF
-	15	TRBV7-7	-	TRBJ2-5	TGTGCCAGCAGCGAGGGCGGGACGAGCCGGGAGACCCAGTACTTC	CASSEGGTSRETQYF
-	16	TRBV5-1	TRBD1	TRBJ1-6	TGCGCCAGCAGCTTAGATCCCGGGACAGGAAATTCACCCCTCCACTTT	CASSLDPGTGNSPLHF
-	13	TRBV5-1	-	TRBJ1-3	TGCGCCAGCAGCTTGGACCAGGGAAACACCATATATTTT	CASSLDQGNTIYF
-	16	TRBV10-3	TRBD2	TRBJ2-1	TGTGCCATCAGTGAGTCTAGCGGGAGGGGCTACAATGAGCAGTTCTTC	CAISESSGRGYNEQFF
few	14	TRBV5-1	TRBD1	TRBJ1-2	TGCGCCAGCAGCTTTGTCGACAGGGGCCAAGGGAGCACCTTC	CASSFVDRGQGSTF
many	12	TRBV6-2/TRBV6-3	-	TRBJ1-5	TGTGCCAGCAGTCCCGGGGGTCAGCCCCAGCATTTT	CASSPGGQPQHF
-	13	TRBV9	-	TRBJ2-2	TGTGCCAGCAGCGAAATACAGACCGGGGAGCTGTTTTTT	CASSEIQTGELFF
-	11	TRBV6-5	-	TRBJ2-5	TGTGCCAGTTCGGAGAGAGAGACCCAGTACTTC	CASSERETQYF
-	15	TRBV3-1/TRBV3-2	-	TRBJ2-1	TGTGCCAGCAGCCAAGGTATATCCCGCAGGGGTGAGCAGTTCTTC	CASSQGISRRGEQFF
-	14	TRBV7-2	-	TRBJ1-6	TGTGCCAGCACCTTCGGGCAGGGGAGTTCACCCCTCCACTTT	CASTFGQGSSPLHF
once	19	TRBV14	TRBD2	TRBJ2-2	TGTGCCAGCAGCCATGACAGGAACCTAGCGGGGGGAAACACCGGGGAGCTGTTTTTT	CASSHDRNLAGGNTGELFF
-	13	TRBV28	-	TRBJ2-2	TGTGCCAGCAGAAGCGGGAACACCGGGGAGCTGTTTTTT	CASRSGNTGELFF
-	16	TRBV5-1	TRBD2	TRBJ2-1	TGCGCCAGCAGCTTGGTGACTAGCGGAGGATACAATGAGCAGTTCTTC	CASSLVTSGGYNEQFF
-	15	TRBV3-1/TRBV3-2	-	TRBJ1-4	TGTGCCAGCAGTCCGTGGACAGACTCGGGTGAAAAACTGTTTTTT	CASSPWTDSGEKLFF
-	12	TRBV12-3/TRBV12-4	TRBD1	TRBJ1-1	TGTGCCAGCAGTTTAAGGACAGGGTCAGCTTTCTTT	CASSLRTGSAFF
once	14	TRBV15	TRBD1	TRBJ1-1	TGTGCCACCAGTTCGGACAGGGGGAACACTGAAGCTTTCTTT	CATSSDRGNTEAFF
-	15	TRBV7-2	TRBD2	TRBJ2-1	TGTGCCAGCAGCTTAGTGGGGGGTAGCGGGGACCCTCAGTTCTTC	CASSLVGGSGDPQFF
-	14	TRBV18	-	TRBJ2-2	TGTGCCAGCTCACCACCGGCAGGGTTCGGGGAGCTGTTTTTT	CASSPPAGFGELFF
-	17	TRBV11-2	TRBD2	TRBJ2-5	TGTGCCAGCAGCTTAATGGCTAGCGGGAGGGCCCAAGAGACCCAGTACTTC	CASSLMASGRAQETQYF
-	14	TRBV19	TRBD1	TRBJ1-1	TGTGCCAGTAGTGCAAGACAGGGGAAAACTGAAGCTTTCTTT	CASSARQGKTEAFF
-	14	TRBV4-2	-	TRBJ2-3	TGTGCCAGCAGCCAAGGAGGGCGGTCAGATACGCAGTATTTT	CASSQGGRSDTQYF
-	14	TRBV7-2	-	TRBJ2-2	TGTGCCAGCAGCTTGAGCCCCGGGGCCGGGGAGCTGTTTTTT	CASSLSPGAGELFF
-	14	TRBV7-2	-	TRBJ2-3	TGTGCCAGCACCTATACAGGGTTTGCAGATACGCAGTATTTT	CASTYTGFADTQYF
few	12	TRBV27	-	TRBJ1-6	TGTGCCAGCAGCTACAGGGATTCACCCCTCCACTTT	CASSYRDSPLHF
-	14	TRBV29-1	-	TRBJ2-6	TGCAGCGTCTCTGGGGGGACTGGGGCCAACGTCCTGACTTTC	CSVSGGTGANVLTF
once	14	TRBV19	TRBD1	TRBJ2-7	TGTGCCAGTAGTATTGGGACAGGGCGCTACGAGCAGTACTTC	CASSIGTGRYEQYF
-	14	TRBV28	-	TRBJ1-4	TGTGCCAGCAGTTTAGTTGGGCAGCTCGAAAAACTGTTTTTT	CASSLVGQLEKLFF
-	17	TRBV5-6	-	TRBJ2-5	TGTGCCAGCAGCTTGGAAGCCAGGGGTGGTAGAGGAGAGACCCAGTACTTC	CASSLEARGGRGETQYF
few	14	TRBV29-1	TRBD1	TRBJ2-1	TGCAGCGCTACGGGACAGGGTTTTTACAATGAGCAGTTCTTC	CSATGQGFYNEQFF
once	12	TRBV28	-	TRBJ1-3	TGTGCCAGCAGTTTGAAACGGACACCTAGTAGTTTT	CASSLKRTPSSF
-	14	TRBV7-2	-	TRBJ2-5	TGTGCCACCTCGACAGGTTTAGGCGCGGAGACCCAGTACTTC	CATSTGLGAETQYF
-	18	TRBV9	TRBD2	TRBJ2-2	TGTGCCAGCAGCGTAGTGGGGACTAGCGGGAGGGCCTCCGGGGAGCTGTTTTTT	CASSVVGTSGRASGELFF
-	14	TRBV28	TRBD1	TRBJ1-1	TGTGCCAGCAAACCACAGGGGCCCTCTATTGAAGCTTTCTTT	CASKPQGPSIEAFF
-	14	TRBV9	-	TRBJ2-7	TGTGCCAGCAGCGAGACGGGGTGGTCCTACGAGCAGTACTTC	CASSETGWSYEQYF
-	17	TRBV4-1	TRBD1	TRBJ2-1	TGCGCCAGCAGCCAAGATCCCGGACAGGGGGCTTACAATGAGCAGTTCTTC	CASSQDPGQGAYNEQFF
-	16	TRBV19	-	TRBJ1-5	TGTGCCAGTAGTTCTAACCGAGAGGGGGTTAATCAGCCCCAGCATTTT	CASSSNREGVNQPQHF
-	15	TRBV5-1	TRBD1	TRBJ2-1	TGCGCCAGCAGCCTACAGGGGGAGCGGCGCAATGAGCAGTTCTTC	CASSLQGERRNEQFF
-	15	TRBV7-2	-	TRBJ2-7	TGTGCCAGCAGCTCAAAGTCCGGAGTGGCCTACGAGCAGTACTTC	CASSSKSGVAYEQYF
-	11	TRBV10-3	TRBD1	TRBJ2-1	TGTGCCTCAACAGGGGGCAATGAGCAGTTCTTC	CASTGGNEQFF
-	15	TRBV24-1	TRBD1	TRBJ2-1	TGTGCCACCAGTGCCCGGGACAGGGTCCCCAATGAGCAGTTCTTC	CATSARDRVPNEQFF
-	16	TRBV5-8	-	TRBJ1-6	TGTGCCAGCAGCTTGAACTTCCAGGGAGGTAATTCACCCCTCCACTTT	CASSLNFQGGNSPLHF
-	13	TRBV5-5	-	TRBJ1-2	TGTGCCAGCAGCTTGTCGGGGGGGCTTGGCTACACCTTC	CASSLSGGLGYTF
-	16	TRBV7-3	-	TRBJ2-6	TGTGCCAGCAGCGGAGGGGTCCGGAGGGGGGCCAACGTCCTGACTTTC	CASSGGVRRGANVLTF
-	13	TRBV5-1	TRBD2	TRBJ2-5	TGCGCCAGCAATCGACTAGCGGAAGAGACCCAGTACTTC	CASNRLAEETQYF